Here is one T cell receptor (beta chain) with its context. The target antigen is unknown. The CDR3 length is 17 residues. The germline gives CDR1 LGHDT, CDR2 YNNKEL (reference sequence). Libraries were UMI-labeled 5' RACE TRB cDNA. TCRdb re-called the 5' RACE reads, yielding one record per CDR3 amino acid sequence without DNA. The sample data list tens of thousands of distinct CDR3 sequences. The data are from a study of CXCR3-negative and CXCR3-positive naive CD8 T cells. By phenotype, naive CD8+ T cells were CD45RO-CCR7+CD27+CD95-. Study conclusions and caveats: Compared with CXCR3-negative naive cells, CXCR3-positive naive cells showed more hydrophobic TRB CDR3s. Comparison of naive CXCR3-negative and CXCR3-positive cells revealed similar TRBV-TRBJ usage, while memory cells differed. Between one naive subset and the other, surface CD5 was comparable, and TCR strength was inferred from TRB CDR3 properties.

The chain carries TRBV3-1 and TRBJ2-3; the D call from TCRdb, TRBD2, cannot be confirmed without DNA. Sequencing was performed on naive CXCR3+ CD8+ T cells from blood. Sample subset: CD45RO-CCR7+CD27+CD95- naive CD8+ T cells expressing CXCR3 (TNR3+). The TCR was taken from a human donor in good health. Some clones in this sample may be carry-over from other donors' samples. The CDR3 reads CASSQDAGTASWNTQYF.